The entry that follows covers one T cell receptor (beta chain) sequence. Its matching antigen is unknown. Patients had HPV-negative, locally advanced oral cavity squamous cell carcinoma. Blood cells were analyzed directly, without culture or expansion. CDR1 and CDR2 (germline): SGHAT, FQDESV (reference sequence). The CDR3 has 15 amino acids. Trimming shortened V by 5 bases and J by 3 bases, and 13 bases separated the two germline ends. This sample was taken from a study of neoadjuvant anti-PD-1 for oral cavity cancer. The wider study: Patients without progression received a fourth nivolumab dose around day 43, then surgical resection on days 50-56.

Assay used: immunoSEQ multiplex PCR; TCRdb lists only in-frame clones, some missing. The repertoire has tens of thousands of clones, about 86% of them found once; the top ten carry around 3.2%. Study outcomes and limitations: Higher pretreatment blood Treg/Th17 ratios correlated with higher pretreatment blood and lower post-treatment tumor TCRbeta clonality.

The V and J genes are TRBV11-1 and TRBJ1-4, with no clear D. This sequence was found in a person between 35 and 79 years old with oral cavity squamous cell carcinoma. The sample here was PBMCs, taken before nivolumab (anti-PD-1) treatment. In DNA form, the CDR3 reads TGTGCCAGCAGCCGAGACCGACACGCTAATGAAAAACTGTTTTTT. It is translated as CASSRDRHANEKLFF.